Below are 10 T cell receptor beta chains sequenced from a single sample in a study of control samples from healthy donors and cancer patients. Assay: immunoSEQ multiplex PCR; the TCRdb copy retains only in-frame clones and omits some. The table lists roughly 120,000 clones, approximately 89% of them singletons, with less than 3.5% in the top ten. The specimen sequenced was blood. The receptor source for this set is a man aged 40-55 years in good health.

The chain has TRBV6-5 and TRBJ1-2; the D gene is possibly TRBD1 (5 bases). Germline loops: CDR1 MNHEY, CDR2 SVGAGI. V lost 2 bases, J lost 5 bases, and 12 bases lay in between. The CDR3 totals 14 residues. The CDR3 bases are TGTGCCAGCAGTTACGGTCAGGGTGATTATGGCTACACCTTC. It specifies CASSYGQGDYGYTF.

DNA for the CDR3: TGCAGTGTTTCGGGGTGGGATGGCTACACCTTC. Its protein is CSVSGWDGYTF. The rearrangement links TRBV20-1 to TRBJ1-2; D gene unclear. V lost 7 bases and J 6 bases, leaving 12 bases between the germline ends. Germline CDR1 reads DFQATT; CDR2 reads SNEGSKA (reference sequence). The CDR3 extends over 11 amino acids.

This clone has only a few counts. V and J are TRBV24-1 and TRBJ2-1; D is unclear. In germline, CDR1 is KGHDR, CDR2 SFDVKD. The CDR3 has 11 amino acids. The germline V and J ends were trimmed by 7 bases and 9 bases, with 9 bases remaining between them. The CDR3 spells CATRGFGEQFF. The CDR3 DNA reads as TGTGCCACCAGGGGGTTTGGTGAGCAGTTCTTC.

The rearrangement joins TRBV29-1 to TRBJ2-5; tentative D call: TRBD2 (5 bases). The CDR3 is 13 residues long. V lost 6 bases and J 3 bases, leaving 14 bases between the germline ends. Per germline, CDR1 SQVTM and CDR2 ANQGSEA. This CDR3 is CSVEGPLKETQYF. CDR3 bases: TGCAGCGTCGAGGGCCCTCTCAAAGAGACCCAGTACTTC.

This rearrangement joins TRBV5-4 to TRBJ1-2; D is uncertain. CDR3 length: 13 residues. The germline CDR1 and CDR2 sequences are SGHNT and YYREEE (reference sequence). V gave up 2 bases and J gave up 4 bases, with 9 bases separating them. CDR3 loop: CASSLRTSYGYTF. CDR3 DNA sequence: TGTGCCAGCAGCTTACGGACTTCCTATGGCTACACCTTC. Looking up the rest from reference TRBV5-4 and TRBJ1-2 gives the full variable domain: ETGVTQSPTHLIKTRGQQVTLRCSSQSGHNTVSWYQQALGQGPQFIFQYYREEENGRGNFPPRFSGLQFPNYSSELNVNALELDDSALYLCASSLRTSYGYTFGSGTRLTVV.

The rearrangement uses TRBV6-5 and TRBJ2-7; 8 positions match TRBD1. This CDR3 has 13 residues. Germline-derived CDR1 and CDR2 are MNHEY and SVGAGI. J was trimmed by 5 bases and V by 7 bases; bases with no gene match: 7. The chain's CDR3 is CASTRQGSHEQYF. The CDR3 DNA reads TGTGCCAGCACCCGACAGGGGTCCCACGAGCAGTACTTC.

In DNA, the CDR3 is TGTGCCAGCAGTACCAGCGGGGGGGCGGGCAATGAGCAGTTCTTC. Translated: CASSTSGGAGNEQFF. This chain joins TRBV6-5 and TRBJ2-1; 10 nucleotides line up with TRBD2. V shed 5 bases, J shed 6 bases, and the junction held 7 bases outside the gene matches. This CDR3 is 15 amino acids long. Per germline, CDR1 MNHEY and CDR2 SVGAGI.

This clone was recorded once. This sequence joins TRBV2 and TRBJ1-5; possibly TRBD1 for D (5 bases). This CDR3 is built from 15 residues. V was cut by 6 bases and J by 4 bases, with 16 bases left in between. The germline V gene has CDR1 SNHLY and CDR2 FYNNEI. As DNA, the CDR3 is TGTGCCAGCAGACTCGACGGGGCCCGTAATCAGCCCCAGCATTTT. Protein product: CASRLDGARNQPQHF.

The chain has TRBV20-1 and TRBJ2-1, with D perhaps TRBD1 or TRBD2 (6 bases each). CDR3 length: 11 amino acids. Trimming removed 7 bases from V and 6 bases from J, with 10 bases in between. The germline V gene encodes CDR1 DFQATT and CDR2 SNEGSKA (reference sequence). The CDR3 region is CSGGGSNEQFF. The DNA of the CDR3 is TGCAGTGGAGGGGGGAGCAATGAGCAGTTCTTC.

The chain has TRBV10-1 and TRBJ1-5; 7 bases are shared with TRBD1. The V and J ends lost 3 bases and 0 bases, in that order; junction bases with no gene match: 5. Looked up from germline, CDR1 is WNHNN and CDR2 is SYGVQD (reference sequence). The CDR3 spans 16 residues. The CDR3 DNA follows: TGCGCCAGCAGTGATGGGACAGCCCATAGCAATCAGCCCCAGCATTTT. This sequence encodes CASSDGTAHSNQPQHF.